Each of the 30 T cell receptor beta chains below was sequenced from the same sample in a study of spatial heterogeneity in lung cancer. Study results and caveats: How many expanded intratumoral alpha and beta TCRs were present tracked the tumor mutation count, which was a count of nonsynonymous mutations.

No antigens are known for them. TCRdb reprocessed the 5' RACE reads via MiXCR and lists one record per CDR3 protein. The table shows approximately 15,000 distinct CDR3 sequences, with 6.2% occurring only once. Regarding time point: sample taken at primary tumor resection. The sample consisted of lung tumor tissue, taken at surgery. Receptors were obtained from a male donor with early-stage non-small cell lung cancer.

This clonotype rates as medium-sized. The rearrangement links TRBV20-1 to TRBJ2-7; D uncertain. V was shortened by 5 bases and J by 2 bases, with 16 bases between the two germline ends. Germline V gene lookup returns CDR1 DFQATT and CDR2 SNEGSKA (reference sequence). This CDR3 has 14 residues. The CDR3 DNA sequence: TGCAGTGCTCCAGGCCGGGCCCCGCCCTACGAGCAGTACTTC. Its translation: CSAPGRAPPYEQYF.

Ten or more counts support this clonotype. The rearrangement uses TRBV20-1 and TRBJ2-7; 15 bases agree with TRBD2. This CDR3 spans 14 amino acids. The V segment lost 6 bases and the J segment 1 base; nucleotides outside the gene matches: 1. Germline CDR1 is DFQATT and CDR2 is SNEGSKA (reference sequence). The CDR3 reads CSAGTSGRSYEQYF. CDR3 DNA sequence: TGCAGTGCAGGGACTAGCGGGAGGTCCTACGAGCAGTACTTC.

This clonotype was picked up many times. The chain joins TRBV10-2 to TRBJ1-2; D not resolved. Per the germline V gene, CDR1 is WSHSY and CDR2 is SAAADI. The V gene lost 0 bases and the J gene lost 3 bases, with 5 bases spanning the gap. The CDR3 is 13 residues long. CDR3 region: CASSESRDYGYTF. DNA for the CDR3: TGCGCCAGCAGTGAGTCTAGAGACTATGGCTACACCTTC.

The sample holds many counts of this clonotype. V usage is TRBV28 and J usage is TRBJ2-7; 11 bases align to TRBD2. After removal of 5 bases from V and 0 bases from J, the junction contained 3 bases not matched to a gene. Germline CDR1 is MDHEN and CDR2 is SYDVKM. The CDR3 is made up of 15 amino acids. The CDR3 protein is CASSPGTSGSYEQYF. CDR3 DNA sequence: TGTGCCAGCAGTCCCGGGACTAGCGGCTCCTACGAGCAGTACTTC.

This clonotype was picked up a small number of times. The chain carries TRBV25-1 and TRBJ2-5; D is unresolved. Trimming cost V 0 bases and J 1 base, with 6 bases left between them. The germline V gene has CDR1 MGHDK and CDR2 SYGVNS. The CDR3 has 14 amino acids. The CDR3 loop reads CASSEYGSQETQYF. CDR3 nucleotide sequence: TGTGCCAGCAGTGAATATGGTAGCCAAGAGACCCAGTACTTC.

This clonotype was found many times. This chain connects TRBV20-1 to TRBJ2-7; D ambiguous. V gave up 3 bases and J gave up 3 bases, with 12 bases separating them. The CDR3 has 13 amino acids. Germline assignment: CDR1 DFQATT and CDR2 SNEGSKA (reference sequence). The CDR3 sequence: CSARLPSSYEQYF. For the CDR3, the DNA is TGCAGTGCTAGGTTGCCATCAAGCTACGAGCAGTACTTC.

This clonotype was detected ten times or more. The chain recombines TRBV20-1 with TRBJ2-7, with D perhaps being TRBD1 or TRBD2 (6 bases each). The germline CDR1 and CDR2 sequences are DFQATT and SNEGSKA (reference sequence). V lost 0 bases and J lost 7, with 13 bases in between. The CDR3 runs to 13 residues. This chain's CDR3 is CSARDLRGREQYF. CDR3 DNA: TGCAGTGCTAGAGATCTGAGGGGGAGGGAGCAGTACTTC.

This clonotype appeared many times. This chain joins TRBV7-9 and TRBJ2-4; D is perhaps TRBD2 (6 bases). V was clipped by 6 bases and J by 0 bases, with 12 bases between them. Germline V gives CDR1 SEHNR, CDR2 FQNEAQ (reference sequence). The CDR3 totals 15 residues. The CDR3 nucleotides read TGTGCCAGCAGTTCGACGGGAGTAGCCAAAAACATTCAGTACTTC. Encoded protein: CASSSTGVAKNIQYF. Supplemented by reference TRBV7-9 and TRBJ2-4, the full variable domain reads DTGVSQNPRHKITKRGQNVTFRCDPISEHNRLYWYRQTLGQGPEFLTYFQNEAQLEKSRLLSDRFSAERPKGSFSTLEIQRTEQGDSAMYLCASSSTGVAKNIQYFGAGTRLSVL.

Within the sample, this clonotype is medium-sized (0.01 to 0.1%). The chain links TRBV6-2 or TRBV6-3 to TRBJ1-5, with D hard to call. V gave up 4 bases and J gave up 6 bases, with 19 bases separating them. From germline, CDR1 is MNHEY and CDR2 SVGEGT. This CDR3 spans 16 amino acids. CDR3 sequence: CASSFGGVEFGQPQHF. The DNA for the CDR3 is TGTGCCAGCAGTTTCGGCGGCGTGGAGTTCGGTCAGCCCCAGCATTTT.

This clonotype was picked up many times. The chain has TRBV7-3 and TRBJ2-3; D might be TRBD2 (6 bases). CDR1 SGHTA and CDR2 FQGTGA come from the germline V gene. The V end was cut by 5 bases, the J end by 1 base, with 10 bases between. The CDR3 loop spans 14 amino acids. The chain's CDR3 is CASSLTGGTDTQYF. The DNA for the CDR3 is TGTGCCAGCAGCCTGACGGGGGGCACAGATACGCAGTATTTT.

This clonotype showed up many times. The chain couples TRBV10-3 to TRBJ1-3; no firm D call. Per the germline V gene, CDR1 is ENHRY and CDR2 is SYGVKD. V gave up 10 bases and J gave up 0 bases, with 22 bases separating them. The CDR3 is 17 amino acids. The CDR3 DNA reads TGTGCCAAACCAGCTACGGACGGGCAATACTCTGGAAACACCATATATTTT. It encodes CAKPATDGQYSGNTIYF.

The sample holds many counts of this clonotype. CDR3 in DNA: TGTGCCAGCAGCTGGACTAGCGGGACCTACAATGAGCAGTTCTTC. Encoded protein: CASSWTSGTYNEQFF. The chain employs TRBV7-8 and TRBJ2-1, with TRBD2 matching 12 bases. V shed 4 bases and J 2 bases; nucleotides not matched to a gene: 0. CDR3 length equals 15 residues. CDR1 is SGHVS, CDR2 FQNEAQ, per germline.

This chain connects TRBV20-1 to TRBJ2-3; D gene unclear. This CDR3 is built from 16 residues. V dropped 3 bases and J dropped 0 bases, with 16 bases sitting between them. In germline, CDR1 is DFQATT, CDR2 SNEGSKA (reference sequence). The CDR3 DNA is TGCAGTGCTAGCCCAACCCTCACCTCTAGCACAGATACGCAGTATTTT. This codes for CSASPTLTSSTDTQYF.

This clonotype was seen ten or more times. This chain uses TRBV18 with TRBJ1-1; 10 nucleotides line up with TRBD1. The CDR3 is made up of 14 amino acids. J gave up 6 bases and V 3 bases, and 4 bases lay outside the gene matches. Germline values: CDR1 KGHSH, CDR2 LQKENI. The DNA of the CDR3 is TGTGCCAGCTCACCGGGACAGGGGATGTCTGAAGCTTTCTTT. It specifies CASSPGQGMSEAFF.

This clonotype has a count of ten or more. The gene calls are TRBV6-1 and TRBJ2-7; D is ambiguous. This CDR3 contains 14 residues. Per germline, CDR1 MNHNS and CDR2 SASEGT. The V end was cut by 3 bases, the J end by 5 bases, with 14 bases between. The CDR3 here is CASSDLAVRHEQYF. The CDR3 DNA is TGTGCCAGCAGTGATCTGGCGGTGAGGCACGAGCAGTACTTC.

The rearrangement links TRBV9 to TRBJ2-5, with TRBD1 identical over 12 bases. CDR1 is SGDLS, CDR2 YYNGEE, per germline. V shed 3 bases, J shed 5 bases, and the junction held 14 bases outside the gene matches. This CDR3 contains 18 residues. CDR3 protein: CASSASSGTGGTTETQYF. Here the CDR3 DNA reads TGTGCCAGCAGCGCGTCTTCCGGGACAGGGGGCACGACGGAGACCCAGTACTTC.

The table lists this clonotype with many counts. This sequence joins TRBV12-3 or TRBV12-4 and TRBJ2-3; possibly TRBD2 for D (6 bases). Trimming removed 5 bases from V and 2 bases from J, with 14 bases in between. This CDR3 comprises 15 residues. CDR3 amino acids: CASSPRESHTDTQYF. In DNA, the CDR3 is TGTGCCAGCAGTCCCCGGGAGTCTCACACAGATACGCAGTATTTT.

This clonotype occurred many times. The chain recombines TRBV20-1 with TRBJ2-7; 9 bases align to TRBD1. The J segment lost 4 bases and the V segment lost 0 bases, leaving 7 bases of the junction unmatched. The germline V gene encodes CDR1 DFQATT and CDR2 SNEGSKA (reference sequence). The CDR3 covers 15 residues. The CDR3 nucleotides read TGCAGTGCTAGAGACCCGGGACAGGGTTTTTACGAGCAGTACTTC. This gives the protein CSARDPGQGFYEQYF.

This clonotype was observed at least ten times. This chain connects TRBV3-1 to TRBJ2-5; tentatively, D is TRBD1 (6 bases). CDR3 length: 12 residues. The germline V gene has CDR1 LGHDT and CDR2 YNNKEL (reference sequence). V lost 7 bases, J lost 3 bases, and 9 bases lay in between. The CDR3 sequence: CASMGAEETQYF. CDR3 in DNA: TGTGCCAGCATGGGGGCAGAAGAGACCCAGTACTTC.

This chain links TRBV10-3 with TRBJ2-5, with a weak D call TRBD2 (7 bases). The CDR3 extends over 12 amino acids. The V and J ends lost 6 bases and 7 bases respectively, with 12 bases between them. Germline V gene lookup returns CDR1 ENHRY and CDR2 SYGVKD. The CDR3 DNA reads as TGTGCCATCAGAGGGGGGGCCGGGACCCAGTACTTC. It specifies CAIRGGAGTQYF.

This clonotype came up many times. CDR3 sequence: CAITPRDGNYGYTF. The CDR3 nucleotides are TGTGCCATCACCCCTCGGGACGGAAACTATGGCTACACCTTC. V and J are TRBV10-3 and TRBJ1-2; D perhaps matches TRBD1 (5 bases). Germline V lookup: CDR1 ENHRY, CDR2 SYGVKD. V lost 7 bases and J lost 2, with 14 bases in between. CDR3 length equals 14 residues.

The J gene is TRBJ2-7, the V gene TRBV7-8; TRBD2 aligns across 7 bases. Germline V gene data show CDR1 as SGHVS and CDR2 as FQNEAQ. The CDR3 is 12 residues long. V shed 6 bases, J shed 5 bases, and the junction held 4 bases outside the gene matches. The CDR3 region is CASSYSGDEQYF. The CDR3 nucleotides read TGTGCCAGCAGTTACAGCGGGGACGAGCAGTACTTC.

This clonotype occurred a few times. This CDR3 is CASSLETGGRKTQYF. Written as DNA, the CDR3 is TGTGCCAGCTCCTTAGAGACTGGGGGGAGGAAGACCCAGTACTTC. This sequence joins TRBV11-2 and TRBJ2-5; tentative D call: TRBD2 (6 bases). Germline V gene data show CDR1 as SGHAT and CDR2 as FQNNGV. This CDR3 has 15 residues. V lost 8 bases and J lost 6, with 22 bases in between.

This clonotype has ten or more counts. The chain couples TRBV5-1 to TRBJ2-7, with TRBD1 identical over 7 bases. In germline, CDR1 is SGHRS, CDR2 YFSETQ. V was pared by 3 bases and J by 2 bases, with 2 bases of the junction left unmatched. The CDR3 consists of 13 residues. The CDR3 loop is CASSSGTAYEQYF. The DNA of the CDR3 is TGCGCCAGCAGCTCCGGGACAGCCTACGAGCAGTACTTC.

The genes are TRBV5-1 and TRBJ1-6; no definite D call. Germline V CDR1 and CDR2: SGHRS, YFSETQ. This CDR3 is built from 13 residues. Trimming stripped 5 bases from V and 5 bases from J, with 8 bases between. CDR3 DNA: TGCGCCAGCAGGCAGGAGAATAATTCACCCCTCCACTTT. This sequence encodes CASRQENNSPLHF.

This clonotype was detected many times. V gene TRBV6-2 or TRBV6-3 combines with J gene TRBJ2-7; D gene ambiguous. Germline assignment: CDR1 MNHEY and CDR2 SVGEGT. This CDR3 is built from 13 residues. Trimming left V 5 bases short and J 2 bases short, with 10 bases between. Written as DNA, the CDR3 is TGTGCCAGCAGTCTGACACCCACCTACGAGCAGTACTTC. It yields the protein CASSLTPTYEQYF.

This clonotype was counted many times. This CDR3 reads CSVDLRGHSYGYTF. The CDR3 DNA reads TGCAGCGTTGATTTGAGGGGACACAGCTATGGCTACACCTTC. The chain is built from TRBV29-1 and TRBJ1-2; weak D call: TRBD1 (6 bases). The CDR3 consists of 14 residues. Germline-derived CDR1 and CDR2 are SQVTM and ANQGSEA. Trimming left V 3 bases short and J 4 bases short, with 15 bases between.

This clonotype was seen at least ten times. The CDR3 protein is CASSRIRGNTEAFF. The CDR3 nucleotides read TGTGCCAGCAGCCGCATCAGGGGCAACACTGAAGCTTTCTTT. This chain links TRBV3-1 with TRBJ1-1; TRBD1 might be the D (6 bases). Germline V CDR1 and CDR2: LGHDT, YNNKEL (reference sequence). CDR3 length equals 14 residues. V lost 4 bases, J lost 2 bases, and 11 bases lay in between.

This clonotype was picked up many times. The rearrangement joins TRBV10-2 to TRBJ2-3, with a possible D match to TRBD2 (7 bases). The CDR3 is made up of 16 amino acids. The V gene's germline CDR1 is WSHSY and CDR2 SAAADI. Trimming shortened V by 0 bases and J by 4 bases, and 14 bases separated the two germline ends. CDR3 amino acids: CASSESRGGAADTQYF. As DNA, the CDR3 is TGCGCCAGCAGTGAGTCGAGAGGGGGGGCCGCAGATACGCAGTATTTT.

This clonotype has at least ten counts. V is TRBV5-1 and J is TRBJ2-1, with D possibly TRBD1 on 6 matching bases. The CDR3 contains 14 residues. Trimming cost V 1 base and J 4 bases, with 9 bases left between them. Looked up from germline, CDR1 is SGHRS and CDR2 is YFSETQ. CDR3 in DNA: TGCGCCAGCAGCTTGCGGGACAAGTACAATGAGCAGTTCTTC. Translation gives CASSLRDKYNEQFF.